These T cell receptor beta chains were read from a single sample in a study of T cell responses to AZD1222 COVID-19 vaccine. TCRdb keeps only in-frame clones here, not all; method: immunoSEQ multiplex PCR. This table has 150,000 to 200,000 clones, 90% to 95% appearing once. The sequencing here drew on peripheral blood, taken on day 0 of AZD1222 vaccination. Receptors originate from an adult in good health. The CDR3 runs from the conserved cysteine through the conserved F or W. The D gene is left open where the match is weak. Clone size, where shown, is once, few, many, or a class for clones that have expanded.

V	J	D	size	CDR3	DNA
TRBV5-1	TRBJ2-5	TRBD2	.	CASSSLGGAQETQYF	TGCGCCAGCAGCTCCCTCGGGGGGGCCCAAGAGACCCAGTACTTC
TRBV29-1	TRBJ2-7	.	few	CSVGEGYEQYF	TGCAGCGTTGGAGAGGGCTACGAGCAGTACTTC
TRBV7-9	TRBJ1-1	.	once	CASSPGVTMNTEAFF	TGTGCCAGCAGCCCAGGGGTGACGATGAACACTGAAGCTTTCTTT
TRBV18	TRBJ1-1	.	.	CASSPSGMNTEAFF	TGTGCCAGCTCACCTTCAGGTATGAACACTGAAGCTTTCTTT
TRBV7-7	TRBJ2-5	.	.	CASSLFLFGVEGQETQYF	TGTGCTAGCAGCTTATTCCTTTTTGGGGTGGAGGGGCAAGAGACCCAGTACTTC
TRBV2	TRBJ2-1	TRBD1	.	CASSPDRGAYNEQFF	TGTGCCAGCAGTCCGGACAGGGGTGCTTACAATGAGCAGTTCTTC
TRBV9	TRBJ2-3	TRBD1	.	CASADPWDSSLGADTQYF	TGTGCCAGCGCCGACCCCTGGGACAGTTCGCTAGGTGCAGATACGCAGTATTTT
TRBV2	TRBJ2-3	.	.	CASQPSGTDTQYF	TGTGCCAGCCAACCTAGCGGCACAGATACGCAGTATTTT
TRBV11-2	TRBJ1-2	.	.	CASRGGLGYTF	TGTGCCAGCCGGGGGGGGCTGGGCTACACCTTC
TRBV30	TRBJ1-6	.	.	CAWSVTGAGNSPLHF	TGTGCCTGGAGTGTAACGGGGGCCGGTAATTCACCCCTCCACTTT
TRBV18	TRBJ2-7	.	.	CASSPRGPGGSYEQYF	TGTGCCAGCTCACCCCGGGGGCCGGGAGGCTCCTACGAGCAGTACTTC
TRBV5-4	TRBJ2-7	.	.	CASSLLSGAASYEQYF	TGTGCCAGCAGCTTGCTTTCTGGGGCCGCGTCCTACGAGCAGTACTTC
TRBV5-4	TRBJ2-7	.	.	CASSRETSYEQYF	TGTGCCAGCAGCAGGGAAACTTCCTACGAGCAGTACTTC
TRBV3-1/TRBV3-2	TRBJ2-5	.	.	CASSLNRVETQYF	TGTGCCAGCAGCCTAAACAGGGTAGAGACCCAGTACTTC
TRBV6-1	TRBJ1-5	.	.	CASSEAFGANQPQHF	TGTGCCAGCAGTGAAGCGTTTGGGGCCAATCAGCCCCAGCATTTT
TRBV19	TRBJ1-3	TRBD1	once	CASSIDWDRTISGNTIYF	TGTGCCAGTAGTATAGACTGGGACAGGACCATCTCTGGAAACACCATATATTTT
TRBV9	TRBJ2-7	TRBD2	once	CASSVTSGPYEQYF	TGTGCCAGCAGCGTAACTAGCGGTCCCTACGAGCAGTACTTC
TRBV27	TRBJ1-2	.	.	CASSPDYVGQGYGYTF	TGTGCCAGCAGCCCCGACTATGTTGGGCAGGGTTATGGCTACACCTTC
TRBV4-2	TRBJ2-2	.	once	CASSQHFPGGELFF	TGTGCCAGCAGCCAACACTTTCCGGGCGGGGAGCTGTTTTTT
TRBV5-1	TRBJ2-7	.	.	CASSLVAGGGEQYF	TGCGCCAGCAGCTTGGTGGCTGGAGGAGGCGAGCAGTACTTC
TRBV6-4	TRBJ1-2	.	.	CASRQTSYGYTF	TGTGCCAGCAGACAGACAAGCTATGGCTACACCTTC
TRBV29-1	TRBJ2-7	.	.	CSVEGTGTYEQYF	TGCAGCGTTGAAGGAACTGGGACCTACGAGCAGTACTTC
TRBV11-2	TRBJ2-2	.	once	CASSLQVSTGELFF	TGTGCCAGCAGCTTACAAGTTTCGACCGGGGAGCTGTTTTTT
TRBV3-1/TRBV3-2	TRBJ2-7	.	.	CASSQERDSYEQYF	TGTGCCAGCAGCCAAGAACGCGACTCCTACGAGCAGTACTTC
TRBV7-9	TRBJ2-3	TRBD2	.	CASTPTGTTITDTQYF	TGTGCCAGCACACCCACCGGGACTACGATAACAGATACGCAGTATTTT
TRBV7-8	TRBJ1-1	TRBD1	.	CASSPDRADTEAFF	TGTGCCAGCAGCCCGGACAGGGCAGACACTGAAGCTTTCTTT
TRBV7-3	TRBJ2-2	.	.	CASGDTGELFF	TGTGCCAGCGGAGATACCGGGGAGCTGTTTTTT
TRBV25-1	TRBJ2-7	TRBD2	.	CASSEHLAGGIYEQYF	TGTGCCAGCAGTGAACACCTAGCGGGAGGCATCTACGAGCAGTACTTC
TRBV5-1	TRBJ2-3	TRBD2	few	CASSLEGLAGLDTQYF	TGCGCCAGCAGCTTGGAGGGACTAGCGGGATTAGATACGCAGTATTTT
TRBV15	TRBJ2-7	TRBD1	.	CATSMGQGGREQYF	TGTGCCACCAGCATGGGACAGGGAGGACGAGAGCAGTACTTC
TRBV5-1	TRBJ2-7	.	.	CASSLGSLGFSYEQYF	TGCGCCAGCAGCTTGGGGAGTTTAGGGTTCTCCTACGAGCAGTACTTC
TRBV7-9	TRBJ2-5	.	once	CASSTRETQYF	TGTGCCAGCAGTACTCGAGAGACCCAGTACTTC
TRBV9	TRBJ1-5	.	.	CASSVAGGHNQPQHF	TGTGCCAGCAGCGTAGCCGGGGGCCATAATCAGCCCCAGCATTTT
TRBV5-8	TRBJ2-7	TRBD2	.	CASSLRSSGKTGYEQYF	TGTGCCAGCAGCTTGCGGTCTAGCGGGAAAACGGGGTACGAGCAGTACTTC
TRBV10-1	TRBJ2-1	.	.	CASSDGTVNEQFF	TGCGCCAGCAGCGACGGGACGGTCAATGAGCAGTTCTTC
TRBV6-5	TRBJ2-1	TRBD1	.	CASEGQANEQFF	TGTGCCAGCGAGGGACAGGCCAATGAGCAGTTCTTC
TRBV19	TRBJ2-3	.	once	CASSIGATDTQYF	TGTGCCAGTAGTATAGGCGCCACAGATACGCAGTATTTT
TRBV28	TRBJ1-5	TRBD1	.	CASSFSGGQPQHF	TGTGCCAGCAGTTTTTCAGGGGGGCAGCCCCAGCATTTT
TRBV20-1	TRBJ1-5	.	.	CSASEGEVSQPQHF	TGCAGTGCTAGTGAGGGGGAGGTCAGTCAGCCCCAGCATTTT
TRBV6-5	TRBJ2-1	TRBD2	.	CASRSGGGNEQFF	TGTGCCAGCAGGTCGGGAGGGGGCAATGAGCAGTTCTTC
TRBV2	TRBJ2-7	TRBD1	.	CASSRTGFEQYF	TGTGCCAGCAGCCGGACAGGGTTCGAGCAGTACTTC
TRBV28	TRBJ2-2	.	.	CASSGTTPNTGELFF	TGTGCCAGCAGTGGAACCACACCGAACACCGGGGAGCTGTTTTTT
TRBV7-3	TRBJ2-3	.	.	CASSLWTSSSTDTQYF	TGTGCCAGCAGCTTATGGACTTCCTCTAGCACAGATACGCAGTATTTT
TRBV5-1	TRBJ1-1	.	.	CASSLGPSNTEAFF	TGCGCCAGCAGCTTGGGTCCCTCGAACACTGAAGCTTTCTTT
TRBV5-1	TRBJ2-2	.	.	CASSLDGNTGELFF	TGCGCCAGCAGCTTGGATGGGAACACCGGGGAGCTGTTTTTT
TRBV7-3	TRBJ2-1	.	.	CASSLMTEDPSDEQFF	TGTGCCAGCAGCTTAATGACGGAAGATCCTTCGGATGAGCAGTTCTTC
TRBV30	TRBJ1-4	.	.	CAWSVLGVGNEKLFF	TGTGCCTGGAGTGTACTTGGGGTGGGTAATGAAAAACTGTTTTTT
TRBV14	TRBJ2-2	.	.	CASSRGGANTGELFF	TGTGCCAGCAGCCGAGGCGGGGCGAACACCGGGGAGCTGTTTTTT
TRBV6-6	TRBJ2-7	.	once	CASSYDSRTYEQYF	TGTGCCAGCAGTTACGACTCTCGTACCTACGAGCAGTACTTC
TRBV18	TRBJ2-5	TRBD2	.	CASSTILGLAVEETQYF	TGTGCCAGCTCGACCATATTGGGACTAGCGGTTGAGGAGACCCAGTACTTC
TRBV5-6	TRBJ2-1	.	once	CASSWVKNEQFF	TGTGCCAGCAGCTGGGTTAAGAATGAGCAGTTCTTC
TRBV4-2	TRBJ1-3	.	.	CASSRQGRGSGNTIYF	TGTGCCAGCAGCCGACAAGGCAGGGGATCTGGAAACACCATATATTTT